This T cell receptor (beta chain) was obtained from a study of cytomegalovirus exposure and HLA in healthy donors. V gave up 5 bases and J gave up 8 bases; unmatched junction bases: 13. This CDR3 is built from 16 residues. Per germline, CDR1 SGHTA and CDR2 FQGTGA. The PCR was carried out with 60 Vbeta primers and 13 Jbeta primers. Profiling relied on immunoSEQ multiplex PCR, and the TCRdb table lists in-frame clones only, not all of them. Of about 260,000 clones in the sample, about 75% are singletons; the top ten hold 2% to 2.5%. The clonotype originates from a female donor in good health and CMV-seronegative. The rearrangement joins TRBV7-3 to TRBJ1-2; 11 nucleotides align to TRBD1. Sequencing was done on a sample of PBMCs. CDR3 amino acids: CASSGQDRGRLEGYTF. The CDR3 coding sequence is TGTGCCAGCAGCGGCCAGGACAGGGGGCGCCTTGAAGGCTACACCTTC.